This T cell receptor (beta chain) was observed in a study of blood T cell repertoires in COVID-19. Original processing methods: Reference gene primer amplification yielded estimated nucleated cell counts. Clones were sequenced by immunoSEQ multiplex PCR, and TCRdb holds only the in-frame ones, with some missing. V, J and clone size reflect that table, while D and trimming were determined from the DNA. The sample has 70,000 to 90,000 clones; approximately 79% are singletons. This CDR3 region has 14 residues. In germline, CDR1 is MGHRA, CDR2 YSYEKL. Losses at the gene ends were 1 base for V and 6 bases for J; bases not matched to a gene: 3.

The sample consisted of peripheral blood. The clonotype was recovered from a man between 65 and 85 years old with acute or convalescent COVID-19. The rearrangement links TRBV4-1 to TRBJ1-5; 7 bases align to TRBD1. The CDR3 is CASSQGQGTQPQHF. CDR3 DNA: TGCGCCAGCAGCCAAGGACAGGGTACTCAGCCCCAGCATTTT.